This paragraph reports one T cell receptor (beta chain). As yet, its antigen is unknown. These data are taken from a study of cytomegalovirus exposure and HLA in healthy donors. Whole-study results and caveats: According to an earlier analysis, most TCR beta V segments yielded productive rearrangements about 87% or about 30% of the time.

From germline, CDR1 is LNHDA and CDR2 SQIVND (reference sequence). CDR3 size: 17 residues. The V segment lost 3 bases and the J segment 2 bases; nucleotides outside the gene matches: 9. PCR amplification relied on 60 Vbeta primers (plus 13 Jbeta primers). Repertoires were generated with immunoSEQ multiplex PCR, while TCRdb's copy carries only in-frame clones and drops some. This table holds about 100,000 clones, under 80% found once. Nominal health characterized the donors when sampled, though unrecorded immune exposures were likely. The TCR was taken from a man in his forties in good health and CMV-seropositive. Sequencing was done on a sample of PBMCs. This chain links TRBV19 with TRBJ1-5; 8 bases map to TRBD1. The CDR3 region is CASSMGGRGPGNQPQHF. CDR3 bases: TGTGCCAGTAGTATGGGCGGCAGGGGGCCTGGCAATCAGCCCCAGCATTTT.